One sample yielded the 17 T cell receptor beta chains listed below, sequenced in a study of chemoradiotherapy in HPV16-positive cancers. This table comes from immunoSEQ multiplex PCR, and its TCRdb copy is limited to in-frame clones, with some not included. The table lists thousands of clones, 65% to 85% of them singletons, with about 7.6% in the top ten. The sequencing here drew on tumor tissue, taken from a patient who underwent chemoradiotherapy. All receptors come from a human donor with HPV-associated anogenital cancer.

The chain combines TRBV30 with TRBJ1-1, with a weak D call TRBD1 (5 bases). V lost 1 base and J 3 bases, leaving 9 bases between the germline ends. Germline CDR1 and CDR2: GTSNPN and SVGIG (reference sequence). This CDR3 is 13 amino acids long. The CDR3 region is CAWSEAGHTEAFF. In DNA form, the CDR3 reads TGTGCCTGGAGTGAGGCGGGACACACTGAAGCTTTCTTT.

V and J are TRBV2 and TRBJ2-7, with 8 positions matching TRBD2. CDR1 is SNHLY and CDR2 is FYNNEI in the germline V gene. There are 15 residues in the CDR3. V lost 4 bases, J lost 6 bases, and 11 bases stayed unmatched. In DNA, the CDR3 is TGTGCCAGCAGTGGGGAGGGTAGCGGGAATATCGAGCAGTACTTC. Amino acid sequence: CASSGEGSGNIEQYF.

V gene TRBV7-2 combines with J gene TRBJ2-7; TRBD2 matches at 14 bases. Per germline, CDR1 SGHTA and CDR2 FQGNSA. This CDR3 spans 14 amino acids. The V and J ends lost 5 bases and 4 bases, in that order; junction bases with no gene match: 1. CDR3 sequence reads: CASSGTSGGYEQYF. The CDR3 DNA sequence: TGTGCCAGCAGCGGGACTAGCGGGGGTTACGAGCAGTACTTC.

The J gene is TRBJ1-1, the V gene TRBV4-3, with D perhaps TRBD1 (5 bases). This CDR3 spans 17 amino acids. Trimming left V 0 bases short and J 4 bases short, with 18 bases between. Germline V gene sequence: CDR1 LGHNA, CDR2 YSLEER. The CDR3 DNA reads TGCGCCAGCAGCCAAGATGCAAGGGACGGGATGAGCACTGAAGCTTTCTTT. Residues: CASSQDARDGMSTEAFF.

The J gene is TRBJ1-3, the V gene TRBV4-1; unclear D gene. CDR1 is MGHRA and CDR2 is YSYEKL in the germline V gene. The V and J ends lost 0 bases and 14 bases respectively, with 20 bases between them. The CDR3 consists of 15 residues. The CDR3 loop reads CASSQELTANPIVYF. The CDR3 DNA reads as TGCGCCAGCAGCCAAGAGTTAACGGCTAATCCCATAGTATATTTT.

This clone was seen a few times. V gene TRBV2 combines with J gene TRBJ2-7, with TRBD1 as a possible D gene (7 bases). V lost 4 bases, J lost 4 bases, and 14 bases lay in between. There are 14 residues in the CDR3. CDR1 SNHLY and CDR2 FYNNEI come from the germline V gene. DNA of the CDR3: TGTGCCAGCAGTGCCCAGGGGGGTGCGTACGAGCAGTACTTC. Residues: CASSAQGGAYEQYF.

Written as DNA, the CDR3 is TGTGCCAGCAGTTACACGACAGGGCCCAATGAAAAACTGTTTTTT. This gives the protein CASSYTTGPNEKLFF. This rearrangement joins TRBV6-5 to TRBJ1-4; TRBD1 matches at 7 bases. Losses at the gene ends were 2 bases for V and 5 bases for J; bases not matched to a gene: 5. The germline CDR1 and CDR2 sequences are MNHEY and SVGAGI. This CDR3 comprises 15 residues.

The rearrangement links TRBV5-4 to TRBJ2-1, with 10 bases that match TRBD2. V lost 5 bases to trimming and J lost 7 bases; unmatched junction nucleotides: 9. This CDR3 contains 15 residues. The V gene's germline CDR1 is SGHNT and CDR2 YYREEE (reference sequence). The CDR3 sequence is CASRTVLAGENEQFF. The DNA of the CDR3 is TGTGCCAGCAGAACCGTCCTAGCGGGGGAAAATGAGCAGTTCTTC.

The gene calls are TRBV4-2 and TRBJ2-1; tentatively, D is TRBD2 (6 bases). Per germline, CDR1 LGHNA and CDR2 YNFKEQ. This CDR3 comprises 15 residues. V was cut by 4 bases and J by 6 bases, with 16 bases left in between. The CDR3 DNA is TGTGCCAGCAGCCTCAAGGGGACTGTAGGCAATGAGCAGTTCTTC. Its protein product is CASSLKGTVGNEQFF.

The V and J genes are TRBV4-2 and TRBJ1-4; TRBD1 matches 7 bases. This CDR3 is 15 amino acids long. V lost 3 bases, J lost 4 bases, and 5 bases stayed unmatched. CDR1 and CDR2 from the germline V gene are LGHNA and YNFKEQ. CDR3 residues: CASSHLDRDNEKLFF. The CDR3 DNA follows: TGTGCCAGCAGCCACTTAGACAGGGATAATGAAAAACTGTTTTTT.

The CDR3 bases are TGTGCCAGCAGCCAATTCCCTAGCGGGAGGTTCGATGAGCAGTTCTTC. This codes for CASSQFPSGRFDEQFF. The chain couples TRBV14 to TRBJ2-1; TRBD2 matches at 11 bases. V lost 2 bases, J lost 8 bases, and 8 bases stayed unmatched. The CDR3 loop spans 16 amino acids. Germline V gene data show CDR1 as SGHDN and CDR2 as FVKESK.

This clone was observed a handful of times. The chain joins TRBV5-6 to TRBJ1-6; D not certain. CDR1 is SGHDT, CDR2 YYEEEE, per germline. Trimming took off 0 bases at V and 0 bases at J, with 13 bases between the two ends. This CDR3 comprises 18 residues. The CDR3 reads CASSLGELRLSYNSPLHF. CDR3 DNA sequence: TGTGCCAGCAGCTTGGGCGAGTTGCGGCTCTCCTATAATTCACCCCTCCACTTT.

The CDR3 region has the DNA TGTGCCAGTAGTATAGTAGACAGGGGGCCGACAGATACGCAGTATTTT. It is translated as CASSIVDRGPTDTQYF. V gene TRBV19 combines with J gene TRBJ2-3, with 10 nucleotides matching TRBD1. The germline V gene encodes CDR1 LNHDA and CDR2 SQIVND (reference sequence). The CDR3 has 16 residues. The ends lost 1 base at V and 3 bases at J; junction bases unmatched: 4.

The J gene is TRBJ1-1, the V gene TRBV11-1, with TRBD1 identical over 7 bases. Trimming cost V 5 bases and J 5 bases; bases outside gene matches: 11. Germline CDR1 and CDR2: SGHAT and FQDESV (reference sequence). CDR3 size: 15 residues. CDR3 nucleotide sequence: TGTGCCAGCAGCCTACAACAGGGGTTTGGGACTGAAGCTTTCTTT. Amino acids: CASSLQQGFGTEAFF.

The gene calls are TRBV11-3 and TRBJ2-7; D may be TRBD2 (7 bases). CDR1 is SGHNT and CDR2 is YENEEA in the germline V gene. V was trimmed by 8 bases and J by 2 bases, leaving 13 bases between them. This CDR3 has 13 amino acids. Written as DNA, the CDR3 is TGTGCCAGCGGGAGGGGGACACCCTACGAGCAGTACTTC. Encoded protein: CASGRGTPYEQYF. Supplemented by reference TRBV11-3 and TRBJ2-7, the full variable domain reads EAGVVQSPRYKIIEKKQPVAFWCNPISGHNTLYWYLQNLGQGPELLIRYENEEAVDDSQLPKDRFSAERLKGVDSTLKIQPAELGDSAVYLCASGRGTPYEQYFGPGTRLTVT.

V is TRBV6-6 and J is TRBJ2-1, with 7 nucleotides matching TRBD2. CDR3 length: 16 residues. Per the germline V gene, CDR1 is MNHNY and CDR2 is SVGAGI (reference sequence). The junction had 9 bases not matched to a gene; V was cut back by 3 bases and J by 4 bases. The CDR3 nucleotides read TGTGCCAGCAGTTATACGACGGGAGGTTTATACAATGAGCAGTTCTTC. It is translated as CASSYTTGGLYNEQFF.

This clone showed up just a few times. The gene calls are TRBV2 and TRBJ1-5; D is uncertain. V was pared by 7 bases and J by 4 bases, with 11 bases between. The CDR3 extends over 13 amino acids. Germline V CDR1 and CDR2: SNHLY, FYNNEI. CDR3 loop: CASTPSPNQPQHF. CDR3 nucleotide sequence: TGTGCCAGCACCCCGAGCCCTAATCAGCCCCAGCATTTT.